A selection of T cell receptor beta chains follows, all from one sample in a study of T cell responses to AZD1222 COVID-19 vaccine. Sequenced by immunoSEQ multiplex PCR; TCRdb stores in-frame clones only, minus some. Of approximately 77,000 clones listed, around 90% are singletons. The specimen was peripheral blood, collected 28 days after the second AZD1222 dose. These receptors all come from an adult who received the AZD1222 COVID-19 vaccine. Each CDR3 is given with its conserved first and last residue. The D gene is left open where the match is weak. A clone size is listed for some rows: how often the clone was seen (once, few, many), or a class if it is expanded.

d_call clone_size cdr3_length j_call v_call cdr3_aa cdr3_nt
TRBD2 . 12 TRBJ2-1 TRBV4-3 CASSRSGRDRFF TGCGCCAGCAGCCGGAGCGGGAGGGATCGGTTCTTC
TRBD1 . 16 TRBJ1-2 TRBV4-1 CASSQDRGGLGYGYTF TGCGCCAGCAGCCAAGATAGAGGGGGCTTAGGCTATGGCTACACCTTC
. . 15 TRBJ1-5 TRBV3-1/TRBV3-2 CASSQDCSERQPQHF TGTGCCAGCAGCCAAGATTGCTCGGAGAGGCAGCCCCAGCATTTT
. . 13 TRBJ1-1 TRBV5-1 CASSMTGDTEAFF TGCGCCAGCAGCATGACCGGGGACACTGAAGCTTTCTTT
TRBD2 . 16 TRBJ2-2 TRBV5-1 CASKKAGGSDTGELFF TGCGCCAGCAAAAAGGCGGGAGGTTCGGACACCGGGGAGCTGTTTTTT
. . 12 TRBJ1-5 TRBV12-3/TRBV12-4 CASSRNNQPQHF TGTGCCAGCAGCCGGAACAATCAGCCCCAGCATTTT
TRBD1 . 16 TRBJ2-7 TRBV27 CASSPSGGQISYEQYF TGTGCCAGCAGTCCTTCAGGGGGACAGATCAGCTACGAGCAGTACTTC
. once 14 TRBJ1-5 TRBV19 CASTSRYSNQPQHF TGTGCCAGTACGTCCAGATATAGCAATCAGCCCCAGCATTTT
. . 15 TRBJ1-5 TRBV6-1 CASSEGRAAYQPQHF TGTGCCAGCAGTGAGGGCAGGGCGGCCTATCAGCCCCAGCATTTT
. . 16 TRBJ1-2 TRBV28 CASSTETGSGFYGYTF TGTGCCAGCAGCACAGAAACAGGGTCGGGGTTCTATGGCTACACCTTC
TRBD1 few 16 TRBJ2-3 TRBV2 CASSLGNRGWTDTQYF TGTGCCAGCAGCCTCGGAAACAGGGGGTGGACAGATACGCAGTATTTT
TRBD1 . 15 TRBJ1-6 TRBV5-1 CASSTLTGENSPLHF TGCGCCAGCAGCACATTGACAGGGGAAAATTCACCCCTCCACTTT
. . 14 TRBJ2-7 TRBV21-1 CASSKANRTGEQYF TGTGCCAGCAGCAAAGCAAACAGAACAGGAGAGCAGTACTTC
. . 16 TRBJ2-7 TRBV5-4 CASSLDSGTRGYEQYF TGTGCCAGCAGCTTGGACTCCGGTACTAGGGGGTACGAGCAGTACTTC
TRBD1 . 12 TRBJ2-7 TRBV18 CASSRDRDEQYF TGTGCCAGCTCACGGGACAGGGACGAGCAGTACTTC
. . 14 TRBJ1-1 TRBV19 CASRAGSMNTEAFF TGTGCCTCCCGCGCGGGCTCCATGAACACTGAAGCTTTCTTT
TRBD2 . 13 TRBJ2-7 TRBV5-1 CASSFGLAYEQYF TGCGCCAGCAGCTTCGGACTAGCCTACGAGCAGTACTTC
. . 13 TRBJ2-1 TRBV4-3 CASSQDPWREQFF TGCGCCAGCAGCCAAGATCCTTGGCGGGAGCAGTTCTTC
. . 12 TRBJ1-5 TRBV5-6 CASSLPEQPQHF TGTGCCAGCAGCTTGCCCGAACAGCCCCAGCATTTT
TRBD2 . 18 TRBJ2-3 TRBV11-2 CASSRRGTSGTNTDTQYF TGTGCCAGCAGCCGGAGGGGGACTAGCGGGACCAACACAGATACGCAGTATTTT
. . 15 TRBJ1-2 TRBV4-3 CASSQDYGANYGYTF TGCGCCAGCAGCCAAGATTATGGGGCTAACTATGGCTACACCTTC
TRBD2 once 16 TRBJ2-1 TRBV9 CASSVAWASGHNEQFF TGTGCCAGCAGCGTAGCTTGGGCTAGCGGCCACAATGAGCAGTTCTTC
. . 14 TRBJ1-1 TRBV9 CASSVSGGKTEAFF TGTGCCAGCAGCGTAAGTGGGGGGAAGACTGAAGCTTTCTTT
. . 14 TRBJ2-3 TRBV25-1 CASSETESSDTQYF TGTGCCAGCAGTGAAACAGAGAGCTCCGATACGCAGTATTTT
. . 14 TRBJ1-1 TRBV13 CASVEWETNTEAFF TGTGCCAGCGTCGAGTGGGAGACAAACACTGAAGCTTTCTTT
. . 14 TRBJ1-4 TRBV6-5 CASSSGRSNEKLFF TGTGCCAGCAGTTCGGGCCGCTCGAATGAAAAACTGTTTTTT
TRBD1 . 15 TRBJ1-1 TRBV4-1 CASSQDGQGGTEAFF TGCGCCAGCAGCCAAGATGGCCAGGGGGGGACTGAAGCTTTCTTT
TRBD1 . 15 TRBJ2-1 TRBV15 CATSRGTGKVNEQFF TGTGCCACCAGCAGAGGGACAGGGAAGGTTAATGAGCAGTTCTTC
. . 14 TRBJ1-1 TRBV6-5 CASSYRPGFTEAFF TGTGCCAGCAGTTATAGGCCAGGCTTTACTGAAGCTTTCTTT
. . 16 TRBJ1-6 TRBV3-1/TRBV3-2 CASSQDPGTRNSPLHF TGTGCCAGCAGCCAAGATCCAGGGACTCGCAATTCACCCCTCCACTTT
. . 12 TRBJ2-5 TRBV30 CAWTVGLETQYF TGTGCCTGGACAGTTGGTTTGGAGACCCAGTACTTC
. . 13 TRBJ1-1 TRBV30 CAWMGVMNTEAFF TGTGCCTGGATGGGGGTTATGAACACTGAAGCTTTCTTT
. . 13 TRBJ1-3 TRBV19 CASSYRVGNTIYF TGTGCCAGTAGTTACAGGGTCGGAAACACCATATATTTT
TRBD1 . 15 TRBJ2-1 TRBV14 CASSDRDSLNNEQFF TGTGCCAGCAGTGATAGGGACAGCCTCAACAATGAGCAGTTCTTC
. . 16 TRBJ1-4 TRBV6-5 CASSYADGSTNEKLFF TGTGCCAGCAGTTACGCGGACGGGTCCACTAATGAAAAACTGTTTTTT
TRBD2 . 16 TRBJ2-5 TRBV7-2 CASSLRSLAGRETQYF TGTGCCAGCAGCTTAAGGTCACTAGCGGGAAGAGAGACCCAGTACTTC
. . 12 TRBJ1-4 TRBV19 CASSIGREKLFF TGTGCCAGTAGTATTGGGCGGGAAAAACTGTTTTTT
TRBD2 . 15 TRBJ2-7 TRBV9 CASSVSGGRQYEQYF TGTGCCAGCAGCGTAAGTGGCGGGAGACAATACGAGCAGTACTTC
. . 18 TRBJ2-5 TRBV28 CASSHFTLTITAQETQYF TGTGCCAGCAGTCATTTCACTCTTACGATTACAGCCCAAGAGACCCAGTACTTC
TRBD1 once 13 TRBJ2-5 TRBV2 CASKMDRGETQYF TGTGCCAGCAAAATGGACAGGGGAGAGACCCAGTACTTC